The sequence of this TCR beta chain was determined in a study of regulatory T cells in long-lasting Graves disease. General study findings and limits: New patients shared fewer public clonotypes (approximately 970) than persistent patients did (roughly 2,700).

As for this clonotype: Its antigen is not identified. Given a much more abundant clone one base away, this may be a read error.

The time point denotes: persistent/refractory GD, antithyroid drugs over 5 years with positive TRAb. The TCR library was made from RNA extracted from PBMCs. Per the germline V gene, CDR1 is SGHTA and CDR2 is FQGNSA. The CDR3 runs 14 residues. Both iRepertoire HTBI primers and Arm-PCR of CDR3 regions were used to build the TCR beta libraries. TCRdb re-analysed the multiplex PCR reads in MiXCR, keeping a single row per CDR3 protein. The data hold about 290,000 distinct CDR3 sequences, with 20% to 25% observed a single time. The TCR comes from a female donor with Graves disease. Specimen: peripheral blood mononuclear cells (PBMCs), collected when the disease was refractory, from a patient treated with antithyroid drugs. This chain connects TRBV7-2 to TRBJ2-7, with D perhaps assigned TRBD1 or TRBD2 (5 bases each). The CDR3 DNA follows: TGTGTCAGCAGCTTAGATGGGACGACGGTCGAGCAGTACTTC. Its protein product is CVSSLDGTTVEQYF.